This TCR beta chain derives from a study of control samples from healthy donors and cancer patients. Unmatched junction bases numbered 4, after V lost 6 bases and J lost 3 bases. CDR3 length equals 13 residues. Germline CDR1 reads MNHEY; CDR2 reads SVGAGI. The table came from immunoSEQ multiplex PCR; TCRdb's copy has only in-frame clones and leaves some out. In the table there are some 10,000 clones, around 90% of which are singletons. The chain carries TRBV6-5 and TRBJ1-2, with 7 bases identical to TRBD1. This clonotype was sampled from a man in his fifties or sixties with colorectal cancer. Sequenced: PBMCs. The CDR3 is CASRRQGYYGYTF. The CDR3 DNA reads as TGTGCCAGCAGGAGACAGGGCTACTATGGCTACACCTTC.